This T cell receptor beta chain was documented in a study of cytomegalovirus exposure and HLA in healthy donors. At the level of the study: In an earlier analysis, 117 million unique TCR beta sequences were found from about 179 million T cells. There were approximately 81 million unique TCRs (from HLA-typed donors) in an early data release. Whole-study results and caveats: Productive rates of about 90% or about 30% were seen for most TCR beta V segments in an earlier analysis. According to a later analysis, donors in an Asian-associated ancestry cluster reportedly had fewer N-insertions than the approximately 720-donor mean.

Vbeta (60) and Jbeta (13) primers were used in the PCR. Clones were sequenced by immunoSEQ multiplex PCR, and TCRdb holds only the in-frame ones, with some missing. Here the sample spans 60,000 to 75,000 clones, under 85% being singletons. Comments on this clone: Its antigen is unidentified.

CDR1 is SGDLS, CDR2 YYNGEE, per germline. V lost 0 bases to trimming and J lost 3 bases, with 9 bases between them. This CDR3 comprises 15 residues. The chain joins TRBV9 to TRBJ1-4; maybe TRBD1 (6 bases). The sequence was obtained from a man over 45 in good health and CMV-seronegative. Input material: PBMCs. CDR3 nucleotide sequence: TGTGCCAGCAGCGTAGGAGGGACACCTAATGAAAAACTGTTTTTT. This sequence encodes CASSVGGTPNEKLFF.